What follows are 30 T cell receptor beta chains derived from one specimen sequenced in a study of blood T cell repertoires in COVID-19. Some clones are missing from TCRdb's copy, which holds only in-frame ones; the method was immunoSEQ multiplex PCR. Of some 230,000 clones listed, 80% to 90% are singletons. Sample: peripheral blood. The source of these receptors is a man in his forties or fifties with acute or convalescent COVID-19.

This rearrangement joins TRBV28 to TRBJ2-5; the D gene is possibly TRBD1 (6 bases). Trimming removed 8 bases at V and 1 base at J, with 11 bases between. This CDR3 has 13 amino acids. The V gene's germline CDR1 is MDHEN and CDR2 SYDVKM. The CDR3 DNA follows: TGTGCCAGCTACTCGGACAGCCAAGAGACCCAGTACTTC. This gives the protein CASYSDSQETQYF.

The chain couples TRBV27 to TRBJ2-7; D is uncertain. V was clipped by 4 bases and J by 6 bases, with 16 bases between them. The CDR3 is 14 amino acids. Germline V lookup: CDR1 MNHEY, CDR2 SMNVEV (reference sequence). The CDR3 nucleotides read TGTGCCAGCAGTTGGTCGTTTTCCCAGCGCGAGCAGTACTTC. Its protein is CASSWSFSQREQYF.

The CDR3 is CASSLQGDLNQPQHF. The CDR3 DNA reads as TGTGCCAGCAGCTTACAGGGGGACCTCAATCAGCCCCAGCATTTT. V and J are TRBV7-6 and TRBJ1-5; 7 nucleotides align to TRBD1. CDR3 length: 15 residues. The V gene's germline CDR1 is SGHVS and CDR2 FNYEAQ. The V segment lost 2 bases and the J segment 3 bases; nucleotides outside the gene matches: 4.

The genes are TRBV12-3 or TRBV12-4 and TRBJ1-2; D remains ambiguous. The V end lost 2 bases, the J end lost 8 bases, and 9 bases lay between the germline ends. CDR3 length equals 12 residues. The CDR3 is CASSLTTWGYTF. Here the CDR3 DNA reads TGTGCCAGCAGTTTAACTACGTGGGGCTACACCTTC.

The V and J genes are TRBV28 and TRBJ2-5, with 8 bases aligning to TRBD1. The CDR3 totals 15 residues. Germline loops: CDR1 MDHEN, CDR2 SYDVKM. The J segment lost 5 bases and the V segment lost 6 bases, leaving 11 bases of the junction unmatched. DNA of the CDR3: TGTGCCAGCAGCCCACCCCGGACAGGGCGGGAGACCCAGTACTTC. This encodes CASSPPRTGRETQYF.

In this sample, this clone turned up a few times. The CDR3 DNA follows: TGTGCCAGCAGCCTCCCAACGGGAGCTACGCAGTATTTT. It yields the protein CASSLPTGATQYF. The V gene is TRBV7-9, the J gene TRBJ2-3; tentative D call: TRBD2 (6 bases). CDR1 is SEHNR and CDR2 is FQNEAQ in the germline V gene (reference sequence). V was shortened by 5 bases and J by 8 bases, with 14 bases between the two germline ends. This CDR3 comprises 13 residues.

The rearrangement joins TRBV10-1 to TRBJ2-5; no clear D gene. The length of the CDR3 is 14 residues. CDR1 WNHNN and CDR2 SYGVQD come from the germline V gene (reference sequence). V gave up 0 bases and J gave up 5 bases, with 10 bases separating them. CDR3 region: CASSESAGRETQYF. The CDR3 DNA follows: TGCGCCAGCAGTGAGTCGGCAGGCCGGGAGACCCAGTACTTC.

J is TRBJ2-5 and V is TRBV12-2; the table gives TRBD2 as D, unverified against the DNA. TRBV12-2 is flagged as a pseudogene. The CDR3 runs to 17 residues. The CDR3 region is CASRLASLAGGAETQYF. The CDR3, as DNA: TGTGCAAGTCGCTTAGCAAGCCTAGCGGGGGGGGCAGAGACCCAGTACTTC.

The CDR3 protein is CASSYGFEGPVGTEAFF. The CDR3 nucleotides are TGCGCCAGCAGCTACGGGTTTGAGGGCCCGGTGGGCACTGAAGCTTTCTTT. The chain couples TRBV5-1 to TRBJ1-1; no definite D call. V was trimmed by 3 bases and J by 4 bases, leaving 22 bases between them. Germline V gene lookup returns CDR1 SGHRS and CDR2 YFSETQ. CDR3 size: 17 residues.

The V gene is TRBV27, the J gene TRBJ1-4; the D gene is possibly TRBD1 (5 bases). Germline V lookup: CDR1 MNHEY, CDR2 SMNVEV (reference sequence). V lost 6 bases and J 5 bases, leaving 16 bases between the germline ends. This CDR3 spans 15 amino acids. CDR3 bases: TGTGCCAGCAGGACCTATGACACAGGAAATGAAAAACTGTTTTTT. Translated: CASRTYDTGNEKLFF.

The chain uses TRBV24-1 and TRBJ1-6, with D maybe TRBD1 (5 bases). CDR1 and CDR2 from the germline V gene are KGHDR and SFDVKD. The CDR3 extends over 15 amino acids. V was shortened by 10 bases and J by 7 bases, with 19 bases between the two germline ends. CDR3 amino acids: CATKYSQGGNSPLHF. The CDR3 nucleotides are TGTGCCACGAAATACAGCCAGGGTGGGAATTCACCCCTCCACTTT.

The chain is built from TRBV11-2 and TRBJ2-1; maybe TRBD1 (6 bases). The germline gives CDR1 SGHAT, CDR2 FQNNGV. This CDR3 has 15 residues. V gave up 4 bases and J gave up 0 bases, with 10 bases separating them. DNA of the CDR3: TGTGCCAGCAGCTACTCAGGGGACTCCTACAATGAGCAGTTCTTC. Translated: CASSYSGDSYNEQFF.

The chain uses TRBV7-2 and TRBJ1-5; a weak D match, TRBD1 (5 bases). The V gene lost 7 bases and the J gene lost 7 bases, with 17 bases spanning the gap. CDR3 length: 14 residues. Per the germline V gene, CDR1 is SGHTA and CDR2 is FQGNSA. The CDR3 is CASNEGRQGQPQHF. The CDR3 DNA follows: TGTGCCAGCAACGAAGGAAGGCAGGGACAGCCCCAGCATTTT.

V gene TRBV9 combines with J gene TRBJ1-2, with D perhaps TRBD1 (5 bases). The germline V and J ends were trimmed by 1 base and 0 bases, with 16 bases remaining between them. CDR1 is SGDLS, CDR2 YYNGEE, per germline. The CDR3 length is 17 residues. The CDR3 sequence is CASSVSGAGRTNYGYTF. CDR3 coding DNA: TGTGCCAGCAGCGTAAGTGGGGCGGGGAGGACTAACTATGGCTACACCTTC. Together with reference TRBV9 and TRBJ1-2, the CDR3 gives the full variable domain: DSGVTQTPKHLITATGQRVTLRCSPRSGDLSVYWYQQSLDQGLQFLIQYYNGEERAKGNILERFSAQQFPDLHSELNLSSLELGDSALYFCASSVSGAGRTNYGYTFGSGTRLTVV.

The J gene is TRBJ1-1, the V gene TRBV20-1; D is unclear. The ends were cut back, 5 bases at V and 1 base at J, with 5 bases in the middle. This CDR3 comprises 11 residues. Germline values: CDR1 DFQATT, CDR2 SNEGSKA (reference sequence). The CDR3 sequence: CSAPGNTEAFF. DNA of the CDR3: TGCAGTGCTCCCGGGAACACTGAAGCTTTCTTT.

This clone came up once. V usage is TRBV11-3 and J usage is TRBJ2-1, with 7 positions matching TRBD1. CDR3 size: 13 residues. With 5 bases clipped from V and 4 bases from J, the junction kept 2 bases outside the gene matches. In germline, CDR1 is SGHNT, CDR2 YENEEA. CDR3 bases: TGTGCCAGCAGCGGGGGACAGTACAATGAGCAGTTCTTC. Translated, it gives CASSGGQYNEQFF.

The CDR3 loop is CAWSVLVAYNSPLHF. Here the CDR3 DNA reads TGTGCCTGGAGTGTACTTGTAGCCTATAATTCACCCCTCCACTTT. V usage is TRBV30 and J usage is TRBJ1-6; no clear D. The CDR3 totals 15 residues. V was pared by 0 bases and J by 2 bases, with 8 bases between. Germline V lookup: CDR1 GTSNPN, CDR2 SVGIG (reference sequence).

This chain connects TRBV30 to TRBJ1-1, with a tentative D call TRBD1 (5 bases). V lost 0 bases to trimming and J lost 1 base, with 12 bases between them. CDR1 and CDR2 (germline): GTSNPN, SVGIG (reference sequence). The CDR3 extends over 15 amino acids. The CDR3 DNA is TGTGCCTGGAGTGTAGGTCCGGACACGAACACTGAAGCTTTCTTT. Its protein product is CAWSVGPDTNTEAFF.

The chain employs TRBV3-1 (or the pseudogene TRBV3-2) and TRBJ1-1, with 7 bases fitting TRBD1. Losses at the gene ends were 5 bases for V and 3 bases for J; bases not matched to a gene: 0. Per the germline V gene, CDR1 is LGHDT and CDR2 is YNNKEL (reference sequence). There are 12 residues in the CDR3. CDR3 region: CASSTGDTEAFF. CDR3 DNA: TGTGCCAGCAGCACAGGGGACACTGAAGCTTTCTTT.

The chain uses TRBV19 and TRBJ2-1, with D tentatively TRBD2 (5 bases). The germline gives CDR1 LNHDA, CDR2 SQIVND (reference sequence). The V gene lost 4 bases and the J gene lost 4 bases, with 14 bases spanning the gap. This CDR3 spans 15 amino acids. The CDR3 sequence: CASSKTGIRYNEQFF. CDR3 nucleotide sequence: TGTGCCAGTAGTAAAACCGGGATACGATACAATGAGCAGTTCTTC.

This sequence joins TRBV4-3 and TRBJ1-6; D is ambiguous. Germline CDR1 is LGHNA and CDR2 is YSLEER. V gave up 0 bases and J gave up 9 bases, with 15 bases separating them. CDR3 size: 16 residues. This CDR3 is CASSQDHQRTGSPLHF. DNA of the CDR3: TGCGCCAGCAGCCAAGACCACCAGAGAACGGGTTCACCCCTCCACTTT.

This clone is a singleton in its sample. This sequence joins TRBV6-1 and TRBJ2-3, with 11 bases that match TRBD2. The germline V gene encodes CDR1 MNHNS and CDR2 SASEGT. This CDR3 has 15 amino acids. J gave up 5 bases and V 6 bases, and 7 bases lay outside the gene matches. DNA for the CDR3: TGTGCCAGCAGCCGACTAGCGGGGCCTGGAGATACGCAGTATTTT. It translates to CASSRLAGPGDTQYF.

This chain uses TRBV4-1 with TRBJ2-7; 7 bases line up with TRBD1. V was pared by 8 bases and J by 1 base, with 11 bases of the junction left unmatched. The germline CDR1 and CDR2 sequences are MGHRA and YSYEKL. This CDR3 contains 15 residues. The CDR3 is CASPKTGTESYEQYF. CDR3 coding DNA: TGCGCCAGCCCAAAAACCGGGACAGAGTCCTACGAGCAGTACTTC.

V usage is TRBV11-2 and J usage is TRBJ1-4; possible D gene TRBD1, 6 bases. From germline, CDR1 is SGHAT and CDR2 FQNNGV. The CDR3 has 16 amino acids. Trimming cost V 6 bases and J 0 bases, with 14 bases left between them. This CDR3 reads CASSSGQLATNEKLFF. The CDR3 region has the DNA TGTGCCAGCAGTTCTGGACAGCTAGCAACTAATGAAAAACTGTTTTTT. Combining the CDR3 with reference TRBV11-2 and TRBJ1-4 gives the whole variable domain EAGVAQSPRYKIIEKRQSVAFWCNPISGHATLYWYQQILGQGPKLLIQFQNNGVVDDSQLPKDRFSAERLKGVDSTLKIQPAKLEDSAVYLCASSSGQLATNEKLFFGSGTQLSVL.

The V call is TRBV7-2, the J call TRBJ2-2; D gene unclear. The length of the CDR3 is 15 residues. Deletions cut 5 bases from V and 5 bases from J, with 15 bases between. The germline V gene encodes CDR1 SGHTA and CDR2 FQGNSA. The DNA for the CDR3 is TGTGCCAGCAGCCCCAGAGGCCCGAGGACCGGGGAGCTGTTTTTT. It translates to CASSPRGPRTGELFF.

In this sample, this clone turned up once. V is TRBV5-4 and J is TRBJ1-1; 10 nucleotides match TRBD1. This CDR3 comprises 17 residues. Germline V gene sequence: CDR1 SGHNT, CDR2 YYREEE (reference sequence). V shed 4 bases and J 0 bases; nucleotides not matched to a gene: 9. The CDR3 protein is CASSPGQGPSMNTEAFF. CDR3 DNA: TGTGCCAGCAGCCCGGGACAGGGGCCCTCCATGAACACTGAAGCTTTCTTT.

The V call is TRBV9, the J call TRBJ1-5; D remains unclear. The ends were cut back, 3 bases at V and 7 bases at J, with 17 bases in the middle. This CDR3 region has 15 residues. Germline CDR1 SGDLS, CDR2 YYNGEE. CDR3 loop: CASSASAREYQPQHF. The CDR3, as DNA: TGTGCCAGCAGCGCCTCGGCTAGAGAGTACCAGCCCCAGCATTTT.

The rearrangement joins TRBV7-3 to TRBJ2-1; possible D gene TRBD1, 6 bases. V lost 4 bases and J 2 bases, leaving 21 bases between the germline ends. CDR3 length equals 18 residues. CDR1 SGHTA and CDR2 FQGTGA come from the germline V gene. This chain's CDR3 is CASSSPSQGTPPYNEQFF. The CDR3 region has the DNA TGTGCCAGCAGCTCCCCATCTCAGGGGACCCCCCCCTACAATGAGCAGTTCTTC.

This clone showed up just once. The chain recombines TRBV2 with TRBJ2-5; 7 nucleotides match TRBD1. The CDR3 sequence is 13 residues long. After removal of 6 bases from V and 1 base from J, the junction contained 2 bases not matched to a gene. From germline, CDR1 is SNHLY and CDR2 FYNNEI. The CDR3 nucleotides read TGTGCCAGCAGGAGGGACAGCCAAGAGACCCAGTACTTC. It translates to CASRRDSQETQYF.

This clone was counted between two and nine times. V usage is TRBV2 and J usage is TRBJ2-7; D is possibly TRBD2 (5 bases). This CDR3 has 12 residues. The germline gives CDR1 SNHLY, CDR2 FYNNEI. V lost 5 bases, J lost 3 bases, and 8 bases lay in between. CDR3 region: CASSTGGYEQYF. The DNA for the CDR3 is TGTGCCAGCAGTACCGGAGGCTACGAGCAGTACTTC.